Presented here are 19 T cell receptor beta chains from one specimen sequenced in a study of T-cell reconstitution after alpha-beta-depleted transplantation in children. Unique molecular identifiers were incorporated into the prepared TCRbeta library. TCRdb re-called the PCR reads through MiXCR, storing one row per CDR3 protein. There are 700,000 to 950,000 distinct CDR3 sequences in the sample; roughly 15% occur only once, and about 5% lies in the top ten. Here the sequenced sample was PBMCs, mostly from graft donor cells, taken 360 days after TCRalphabeta/CD19-depleted stem cell transplant. The receptors originated from a male patient younger than 18 who had a stem cell transplant for acute lymphoblastic leukemia, so the T cells may come from the graft donor.

A single count supports this clonotype. The rearrangement links TRBV6-2 or TRBV6-3 to TRBJ2-7; TRBD2 matches 7 bases. Germline trimming cut 6 bases from V and 6 bases from J; bases unmatched to any gene: 14. This CDR3 is 15 amino acids long. CDR1 and CDR2 from the germline V gene are MNHEY and SVGEGT. The CDR3: CASRRGTTERGEQYF. The CDR3 DNA is TGTGCCAGCAGACGCGGGACTACCGAGCGGGGCGAGCAGTACTTC.

In its sample, this clonotype was seen a few times. The chain employs TRBV6-1 and TRBJ1-5; no firm D call. The ends were cut back, 6 bases at V and 4 bases at J, with 13 bases in the middle. CDR1 is MNHNS and CDR2 is SASEGT in the germline V gene. The CDR3 length is 14 residues. The CDR3, as DNA: TGTGCCAGCAGACCTCAGGAGTTGAATCAGCCCCAGCATTTT. This encodes CASRPQELNQPQHF.

There are a few counts of this clonotype. The chain couples TRBV5-1 to TRBJ2-1, with D perhaps being TRBD1 or TRBD2 (5 bases each). The CDR3 has 13 amino acids. V lost 0 bases and J lost 11, with 12 bases in between. The germline CDR1 and CDR2 sequences are SGHRS and YFSETQ. In nucleotides, the CDR3 is TGCGCCAGCAGCTTGGATCCGGGACCCAAGCAGTTCTTC. Translating gives CASSLDPGPKQFF.

This clonotype was seen a few times. V usage is TRBV5-5 and J usage is TRBJ2-7; possibly TRBD2 for D (6 bases). The CDR3 runs to 16 residues. In germline, CDR1 is SGHKS, CDR2 YYEKEE (reference sequence). With 4 bases removed from V and 3 bases from J, the gap between germline ends came to 20 bases. The CDR3 coding sequence is TGTGCCAGCAGCCGGCTCCTACTAGCTACTGTCTACGAGCAGTACTTC. It is translated as CASSRLLLATVYEQYF.

This clonotype showed up just a few times. J is TRBJ2-1 and V is TRBV19, with D possibly matching TRBD2 (5 bases). V was shortened by 0 bases and J by 6 bases, with 12 bases between the two germline ends. CDR3 length: 15 amino acids. Germline V gene lookup returns CDR1 LNHDA and CDR2 SQIVND (reference sequence). The CDR3 DNA sequence: TGTGCCAGTAGTATAGATGGCGCGGGTCTCAATGAGCAGTTCTTC. Its translation: CASSIDGAGLNEQFF.

This clonotype was detected a few times. V usage is TRBV12-3 or TRBV12-4 and J usage is TRBJ1-2, with 8 bases identical to TRBD1. This CDR3 contains 13 residues. After removal of 6 bases from V and 5 bases from J, the junction contained 5 bases not matched to a gene. In DNA form, the CDR3 reads TGTGCCAGCAGCCACGGACAGGGATATGGCTACACCTTC. Translation gives CASSHGQGYGYTF.

The CDR3 sequence: CASSEGTSGPSYEQYF. CDR3 in DNA: TGTGCCAGCAGTGAAGGGACTAGCGGCCCCTCCTACGAGCAGTACTTC. The V gene is TRBV2, the J gene TRBJ2-7, with 10 bases lining up with TRBD2. This CDR3 is built from 16 residues. Germline V gene lookup returns CDR1 SNHLY and CDR2 FYNNEI. Trimming cost V 1 base and J 0 bases; bases outside gene matches: 3.

The V and J genes are TRBV27 and TRBJ2-7; 8 bases line up with TRBD1. With V trimmed by 6 bases and J by 3 bases, 4 bases remained unmatched. This CDR3 is 13 amino acids long. Per the germline V gene, CDR1 is MNHEY and CDR2 is SMNVEV (reference sequence). CDR3 amino acids: CASRMTGDYEQYF. The CDR3 region has the DNA TGTGCCAGCAGAATGACAGGGGACTACGAGCAGTACTTC.

This clonotype was seen more than once but under ten times. The rearrangement links TRBV5-1 to TRBJ2-3, with 7 bases identical to TRBD1. V dropped 4 bases and J dropped 1; count of bases not matched to a gene: 6. The germline gives CDR1 SGHRS, CDR2 YFSETQ. The CDR3 length is 15 residues. CDR3 in amino acids: CASSKGARGTDTQYF. In DNA form, the CDR3 reads TGCGCCAGCAGCAAGGGGGCGCGAGGCACAGATACGCAGTATTTT.

This clonotype was detected a few times. This chain links TRBV20-1 with TRBJ1-4; D not certain. The CDR3 has 14 amino acids. V was trimmed by 6 bases and J by 4 bases, leaving 15 bases between them. Germline V CDR1 and CDR2: DFQATT, SNEGSKA (reference sequence). CDR3 nucleotide sequence: TGCAGTGCCCGAGCGGAGGCTTATAATGAAAAACTGTTTTTT. It specifies CSARAEAYNEKLFF.

V gene TRBV6-2 or TRBV6-3 combines with J gene TRBJ2-7, with D perhaps given as TRBD1 or TRBD2 (5 bases each). V was pared by 7 bases and J by 6 bases, with 22 bases between. The length of the CDR3 is 15 residues. The germline V gene has CDR1 MNHEY and CDR2 SVGEGT. The CDR3 sequence is CASTGGSWSVGEQYF. The DNA of the CDR3 is TGTGCCAGCACTGGGGGTTCGTGGAGCGTCGGCGAGCAGTACTTC.

This chain links TRBV7-2 with TRBJ2-1; D is unresolved. Germline V gene lookup returns CDR1 SGHTA and CDR2 FQGNSA. This CDR3 is 16 amino acids long. V lost 3 bases and J 4 bases, leaving 16 bases between the germline ends. CDR3 sequence (DNA): TGTGCCAGCAGCTTCACCCTAGAAATCCGGTACAATGAGCAGTTCTTC. This translates into CASSFTLEIRYNEQFF. The entire variable domain, with the rest obtained from reference TRBV7-2 and TRBJ2-1, is as follows: GAGVSQSPSNKVTEKGKDVELRCDPISGHTALYWYRQSLGQGLEFLIYFQGNSAPDKSGLPSDRFSAERTGGSVSTLTIQRTQQEDSAVYLCASSFTLEIRYNEQFFGPGTRLTVL.

The genes are TRBV7-2 and TRBJ2-7; D may match TRBD1 or TRBD2 (5 bases each). Per the germline V gene, CDR1 is SGHTA and CDR2 is FQGNSA. The CDR3 extends over 13 amino acids. Trimming pared 6 bases from V and 2 bases from J, leaving 11 bases between. CDR3 sequence (DNA): TGTGCCAGCAGACCGAGGGGCCCCTACGAGCAGTACTTC. Translation gives CASRPRGPYEQYF.

The V gene is TRBV28, the J gene TRBJ2-7; 11 nucleotides line up with TRBD2. The germline V gene has CDR1 MDHEN and CDR2 SYDVKM. V was clipped by 6 bases and J by 4 bases; unmatched bases: 11. This CDR3 region has 16 residues. The DNA of the CDR3 is TGTGCCAGCAGCAATTCGGCGGGACTAGCGGTTTACGAGCAGTACTTC. Translation gives CASSNSAGLAVYEQYF.

This clonotype came up many times. The chain links TRBV29-1 to TRBJ2-1; 10 bases line up with TRBD2. The CDR3 has 18 residues. V was clipped by 3 bases and J by 1 base; unmatched bases: 12. CDR1 is SQVTM, CDR2 ANQGSEA, per germline. The CDR3 spells CSVEGVSGRTGSYNEQFF. The CDR3 nucleotides are TGCAGCGTTGAGGGTGTTAGCGGGAGGACGGGGTCCTACAATGAGCAGTTCTTC.

The CDR3 loop is CATSDPGTSNYGYTF. The CDR3 nucleotides read TGTGCCACCAGTGATCCCGGGACATCTAACTATGGCTACACCTTC. This chain connects TRBV24-1 to TRBJ1-2; a possible D gene is TRBD1 (6 bases). V lost 3 bases to trimming and J lost 0 bases, with 10 bases between them. This CDR3 has 15 amino acids. Germline loops: CDR1 KGHDR, CDR2 SFDVKD.

In its sample, this clonotype was seen a few times. The chain uses TRBV6-6 and TRBJ2-7; no firm D call. The CDR3 spans 12 residues. V was pared by 4 bases and J by 3 bases, with 7 bases between. Germline V CDR1 and CDR2: MNHNY, SVGAGI (reference sequence). The CDR3 protein is CASSFLHYEQYF. The CDR3 DNA reads TGTGCCAGCAGTTTCCTTCACTACGAGCAGTACTTC.

V gene TRBV11-3 combines with J gene TRBJ2-3; the match to TRBD2 covers 11 bases. V shed 5 bases and J 4 bases; nucleotides not matched to a gene: 8. Germline V gives CDR1 SGHNT, CDR2 YENEEA. The CDR3 runs to 16 residues. Here the CDR3 reads CASSQASGRPPDTQYF. The CDR3 nucleotides are TGTGCCAGCAGCCAAGCTAGCGGGAGGCCCCCAGATACGCAGTATTTT.

This clonotype was seen only a few times. V gene TRBV6-2 or TRBV6-3 combines with J gene TRBJ2-3; TRBD1 matches 7 bases. CDR1 MNHEY and CDR2 SVGEGT come from the germline V gene. The CDR3 is made up of 20 amino acids. The V segment lost 7 bases and the J segment 0 bases; nucleotides outside the gene matches: 22. The CDR3 reads CASTLVRQGRHLLSTDTQYF. The DNA for the CDR3 is TGTGCCAGCACCCTTGTTAGACAGGGAAGGCATTTGTTAAGCACAGATACGCAGTATTTT.